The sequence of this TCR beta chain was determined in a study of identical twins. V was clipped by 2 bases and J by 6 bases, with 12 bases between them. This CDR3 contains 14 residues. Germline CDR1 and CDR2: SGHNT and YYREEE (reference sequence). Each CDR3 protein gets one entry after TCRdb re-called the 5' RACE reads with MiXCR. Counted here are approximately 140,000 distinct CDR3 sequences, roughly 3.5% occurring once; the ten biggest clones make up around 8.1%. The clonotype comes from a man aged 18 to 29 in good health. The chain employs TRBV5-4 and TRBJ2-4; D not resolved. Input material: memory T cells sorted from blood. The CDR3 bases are TGTGCCAGCAGCTTCCAGGAGCTCGGAAACATTCAGTACTTC. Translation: CASSFQELGNIQYF.